The clone carrying this T cell receptor beta chain has a handful of counts. TCRdb reanalysed the 5' RACE reads using MiXCR and keeps one entry per CDR3 protein. The sample has about 300,000 distinct CDR3 sequences; about 12% are singletons. The data are from a study of identical twins. These records were also assigned to another study, of yellow fever vaccine responses in identical twins.

The TCR sequence derives from a woman younger than 35 in good health. The sequencing input was CD8+ T cells sorted from blood.

CDR3 sequence (DNA): TGTGCCAGCAGCGTAGCTAGCGGGCGACCCGGGGAGCTGTTTTTT. This gives the protein CASSVASGRPGELFF. The chain couples TRBV9 to TRBJ2-2, with 8 nucleotides matching TRBD2. Germline CDR1 and CDR2: SGDLS and YYNGEE. The junction had 4 bases not matched to a gene; V was cut back by 0 bases and J by 6 bases. The CDR3 runs 15 residues.